These 28 T cell receptor beta chains were all obtained from the same sample, sequenced in a study of CD8+CD57+ T cells in acquired aplastic anemia. The template used for profiling TCR beta VDJ and CDR3 was genomic DNA. A single record per CDR3 protein comes from TCRdb applying MiXCR to the reads. The table includes 150,000 to 200,000 distinct CDR3 sequences, less than 60% detected once. Patients picked for sequencing had shown CD8+CD57+ cell expansion detected by flow cytometry. Material for sequencing was sorted CD4+, CD8+, or CD8+CD57+ T cells (not recorded which) from PBMCs. These receptors were obtained from a human donor with aplastic anemia.

This chain links TRBV19 with TRBJ1-5, with D possibly TRBD1 on 5 matching bases. V lost 5 bases, J lost 7 bases, and 15 bases lay in between. The CDR3 is made up of 14 amino acids. Germline V gene lookup returns CDR1 LNHDA and CDR2 SQIVND (reference sequence). CDR3 region: CASSSSQGWQPQHF. CDR3 sequence (DNA): TGTGCCAGTAGTTCATCCCAGGGTTGGCAGCCCCAGCATTTT.

There are many counts of this clonotype. This rearrangement joins TRBV15 to TRBJ1-1; unclear D gene. From germline, CDR1 is LNHNV and CDR2 YYDKDF (reference sequence). V gave up 0 bases and J gave up 0 bases, with 5 bases separating them. There are 14 residues in the CDR3. CDR3 nucleotide sequence: TGTGCCACCAGCAGAGATATCATGAACACTGAAGCTTTCTTT. The encoded protein is CATSRDIMNTEAFF.

This chain joins TRBV5-1 and TRBJ1-1; D is possibly TRBD1 (6 bases). Germline V gene lookup returns CDR1 SGHRS and CDR2 YFSETQ. V lost 3 bases and J lost 4, with 13 bases in between. The CDR3 spans 14 residues. The CDR3 DNA reads as TGCGCCAGCAGCTCCGGGACACTAGGCACTGAAGCTTTCTTT. It translates to CASSSGTLGTEAFF. The variable domain in full, completed from reference TRBV5-1 and TRBJ1-1, reads KAGVTQTPRYLIKTRGQQVTLSCSPISGHRSVSWYQQTPGQGLQFLFEYFSETQRNKGNFPGRFSGRQFSNSRSEMNVSTLELGDSALYLCASSSGTLGTEAFFGQGTRLTVV.

This clonotype was seen only once. The chain has TRBV15 and TRBJ2-1, with 7 bases lining up with TRBD2. The V gene end was trimmed by 0 bases and the J gene end by 12 bases; junction bases not matched to a gene: 11. The CDR3 has 15 amino acids. Germline loops: CDR1 LNHNV, CDR2 YYDKDF (reference sequence). CDR3 in amino acids: CATSRERTSRDGQFF. CDR3 bases: TGTGCCACCAGCAGAGAAAGGACTAGTCGAGATGGGCAGTTCTTC.

This chain uses TRBV28 with TRBJ1-4; no definite D call. Germline V CDR1 and CDR2: MDHEN, SYDVKM. Trimming pared 8 bases from V and 4 bases from J, leaving 14 bases between. This CDR3 has 14 amino acids. CDR3 loop: CASQRPHNNEKLFF. CDR3 nucleotide sequence: TGTGCCAGCCAAAGGCCACACAATAATGAAAAACTGTTTTTT.

CDR3 loop: CASSLLDRVEGYTF. CDR3 in DNA: TGCGCCAGCAGCTTACTGGACAGGGTGGAAGGCTACACCTTC. This chain connects TRBV5-1 to TRBJ1-2; 8 bases line up with TRBD1. CDR1 is SGHRS, CDR2 YFSETQ, per germline. The CDR3 contains 14 residues. The trim removed 2 bases at V and 8 bases at J, leaving 8 bases unmatched.

This clonotype has ten or more counts. The V gene is TRBV7-9, the J gene TRBJ2-6, with D hard to call. The CDR3 covers 16 residues. Germline values: CDR1 SEHNR, CDR2 FQNEAQ (reference sequence). V lost 5 bases and J 2 bases, leaving 13 bases between the germline ends. The CDR3 reads CASSLNVGPGANVLTF. The CDR3 DNA reads as TGTGCCAGCAGCCTTAACGTCGGGCCTGGGGCCAACGTCCTGACTTTC.

Of note for this clonotype: This sequence may be a read error, since a much larger clone differs from it by one base. The rearrangement links TRBV7-2 to TRBJ1-1, with D uncertain. The CDR3 is 15 residues long. The V gene's germline CDR1 is SGHTA and CDR2 FQGNSA. The CDR3 DNA is TGTGTCAGCAGCTTTGGACCCTTAATGAACACTGAAGCTTTCTTT. Protein: CVSSFGPLMNTEAFF.

Comments on this clonotype: At one boundary the junction diverges from the germline segment, which might be a read error. This rearrangement joins TRBV24-1 to TRBJ2-1; D perhaps matches TRBD1 (5 bases). The CDR3 consists of 13 residues. Germline assignment: CDR1 KGHDR and CDR2 SFDVKD. The CDR3 DNA reads as TGCAGTGCAGGGTACTCGATGGCCTATGAGCAGTTCTTC. Its translation: CSAGYSMAYEQFF.

This clonotype was picked up one time. This clone may be a read error of a much larger clone one base away. The chain combines TRBV12-3 or TRBV12-4 with TRBJ2-2; possible D gene TRBD2, 5 bases. CDR3 length equals 13 residues. Trimming took 11 bases from V and 1 from J, leaving 11 bases between them. This CDR3 reads CAGLAVNTGELFF. CDR3 DNA sequence: TGTGCCGGACTTGCCGTGAACACCGGGGAGCTGTTTTTT.

The chain employs TRBV19 and TRBJ2-2, with D unresolved. This CDR3 spans 12 amino acids. Germline assignment: CDR1 LNHDA and CDR2 SQIVND (reference sequence). The V gene lost 6 bases and the J gene lost 8 bases, with 10 bases spanning the gap. The CDR3: CASSLHVGELFF. DNA for the CDR3: TGTGCCAGTAGCCTTCATGTTGGGGAGCTGTTTTTT.

This clonotype was counted ten times or more. The gene calls are TRBV12-3 or TRBV12-4 and TRBJ2-7, with unresolved D. The CDR3 totals 14 residues. V was cut by 2 bases and J by 2 bases, with 10 bases left in between. The CDR3 DNA sequence: TGTGCCAGCAGTTTAATCGTTCCTACCTACGAGCAGTACTTC. Amino acids: CASSLIVPTYEQYF.

This clonotype came up many times. The V and J genes are TRBV19 and TRBJ1-3, with D perhaps matching TRBD1 (5 bases). Germline assignment: CDR1 LNHDA and CDR2 SQIVND (reference sequence). This CDR3 is 16 amino acids long. V lost 6 bases and J lost 1, with 16 bases in between. The CDR3 loop reads CASRPSPDRSGNTIYF. In DNA form, the CDR3 reads TGTGCCAGTAGGCCCTCACCAGACAGATCTGGAAACACCATATATTTT.

This clonotype came up many times. The chain has TRBV12-3 or TRBV12-4 and TRBJ2-5; D tentatively fits TRBD1 or TRBD2 (7 bases each). This CDR3 is 16 amino acids long. V gave up 5 bases and J gave up 7 bases, with 23 bases separating them. The CDR3 reads CASSPQGDYFEGTQYF. DNA for the CDR3: TGTGCCAGCAGTCCTCAGGGGGACTACTTTGAGGGGACCCAGTACTTC.

This clonotype was seen ten or more times. The chain couples TRBV7-3 to TRBJ2-2; no firm D call. Trimming stripped 5 bases from V and 1 base from J, with 8 bases between. Germline values: CDR1 SGHTA, CDR2 FQGTGA. The length of the CDR3 is 14 residues. This CDR3 reads CASSQARNTGELFF. CDR3 nucleotide sequence: TGTGCCAGCAGCCAAGCGAGGAACACCGGGGAGCTGTTTTTT.

Remarks on this clonotype: Just one base apart from a much larger clone, this may be a read error. The CDR3 does not end in the conserved phenylalanine or tryptophan, so this is likely a read error. The V gene is TRBV4-1, the J gene TRBJ1-2; a possible D gene is TRBD1 (6 bases). CDR3 length: 16 residues. V lost 2 bases, J lost 6 bases, and 19 bases lay in between. Germline values: CDR1 MGHRA, CDR2 YSYEKL. The CDR3 here is CASSQTRDKGPNGYTL. CDR3 in DNA: TGCGCCAGCAGCCAAACCCGGGACAAGGGCCCGAATGGCTACACCCTC.

The CDR3 protein is CAISESKGYQETQYF. For the CDR3, the DNA is TGTGCCATCAGTGAGTCGAAAGGGTACCAAGAGACCCAGTACTTC. V usage is TRBV10-3 and J usage is TRBJ2-5, with D unclear. CDR1 ENHRY and CDR2 SYGVKD come from the germline V gene. The CDR3 is 15 amino acids. The V end was cut by 0 bases, the J end by 0 bases, with 8 bases between.

This clonotype was found a few times. V is TRBV7-9 and J is TRBJ2-7; D remains ambiguous. V was clipped by 1 base and J by 6 bases, with 7 bases between them. The CDR3 extends over 12 amino acids. Looked up from germline, CDR1 is SEHNR and CDR2 is FQNEAQ (reference sequence). The CDR3 loop is CASSLVFGEQYF. The CDR3 nucleotides are TGTGCCAGCAGCTTAGTTTTCGGCGAGCAGTACTTC.

This clonotype was picked up one time. The chain joins TRBV24-1 to TRBJ1-2; D may be TRBD1 (5 bases). The CDR3 is 13 residues long. Germline V CDR1 and CDR2: KGHDR, SFDVKD. Trimming removed 9 bases from V and 5 bases from J, with 15 bases in between. CDR3 sequence: CATRQGLGYGYTF. The CDR3, as DNA: TGTGCCACCCGGCAGGGTCTGGGGTATGGCTACACCTTC.

This clonotype was seen at least ten times. CDR3: CASTDQGETQYF. In DNA form, the CDR3 reads TGCGCCAGCACGGACCAGGGGGAGACCCAGTACTTC. The chain couples TRBV5-1 to TRBJ2-5; D is perhaps TRBD1 (6 bases). Per germline, CDR1 SGHRS and CDR2 YFSETQ. The CDR3 has 12 amino acids. Between the trimmed V and J ends, which lost 6 bases and 5 bases, there was a span of 11 bases.

This clonotype was recorded many times. This rearrangement joins TRBV9 to TRBJ2-7; 10 nucleotides match TRBD1. Germline trimming cut 2 bases from V and 5 bases from J; bases unmatched to any gene: 4. The CDR3 spans 14 residues. The V gene's germline CDR1 is SGDLS and CDR2 YYNGEE. This CDR3 is CASSVTGGADEQYF. The DNA for the CDR3 is TGTGCCAGCAGCGTGACAGGGGGCGCGGACGAGCAGTACTTC.

The V gene is TRBV7-9, the J gene TRBJ2-7; D is unclear. This CDR3 has 12 residues. Trimming stripped 2 bases from V and 6 bases from J, with 8 bases between. CDR1 is SEHNR, CDR2 FQNEAQ, per germline (reference sequence). CDR3 sequence reads: CASSLIPGEQYF. CDR3 nucleotides: TGTGCCAGCAGCTTAATACCGGGCGAGCAGTACTTC.

At least ten counts were recorded for this clonotype. The chain links TRBV20-1 to TRBJ2-3; D is perhaps TRBD2 (5 bases). The CDR3 is 12 amino acids. Germline lookup yields CDR1 DFQATT and CDR2 SNEGSKA (reference sequence). V was clipped by 5 bases and J by 5 bases, with 11 bases between them. The CDR3 here is CSAQTAGDTQYF. CDR3 in DNA: TGCAGTGCTCAGACTGCGGGAGATACGCAGTATTTT.

This clonotype was seen only a few times. This may come from a read error, since a much larger clone is one base off. Here the CDR3 reads CASSPGSGPYEQYF. The CDR3 DNA follows: TGTGCCAGCAGCCCGGGTAGCGGACCCTACGAGCAGTACTTC. The chain links TRBV5-4 to TRBJ2-7; D is possibly TRBD2 (6 bases). The CDR3 has 14 amino acids. The V gene's germline CDR1 is SGHNT and CDR2 YYREEE (reference sequence). V was clipped by 4 bases and J by 2 bases, with 13 bases between them.

Concerning this clonotype itself: Just one base apart from a much larger clone, this may be a read error. The J gene is TRBJ2-3, the V gene TRBV6-2 or TRBV6-3, with D uncertain. Germline loops: CDR1 MNHEY, CDR2 SVGEGT. The CDR3 is made up of 17 amino acids. V gave up 4 bases and J gave up 1 base, with 18 bases separating them. CDR3 nucleotides: TGTGCCAGCAGTTGTTCAACTCTAGTTTCTCGCACAGATACGCAGTATTTT. This codes for CASSCSTLVSRTDTQYF.

This clonotype has just one count. V is TRBV3-1 and J is TRBJ2-5; 10 positions match TRBD2. V trimming: 4 bases; J trimming: 4 bases; junction bases outside the gene matches: 3. Germline V lookup: CDR1 LGHDT, CDR2 YNNKEL (reference sequence). The CDR3 is 14 residues long. CDR3 sequence reads: CASSPSGGGETQYF. CDR3 DNA sequence: TGTGCCAGCAGCCCTAGCGGGGGCGGAGAGACCCAGTACTTC.

Concerning this clonotype: This CDR3 fails to terminate in the conserved phenylalanine or tryptophan, so it likely reflects a read error. V gene TRBV7-9 combines with J gene TRBJ2-7, with D unclear. Per germline, CDR1 SEHNR and CDR2 FQNEAQ (reference sequence). The CDR3 length is 12 residues. The V end lost 0 bases, the J end lost 4 bases, and 4 bases lay between the germline ends. Here the CDR3 reads CASSLARYEQYS. The DNA of the CDR3 is TGTGCCAGCAGCTTAGCTCGATACGAGCAGTACTCC.

There are many counts of this clonotype. The V gene is TRBV6-5, the J gene TRBJ2-7; 10 bases fit TRBD1. CDR1 and CDR2 from the germline V gene are MNHEY and SVGAGI. The CDR3 length is 15 residues. J gave up 7 bases and V 6 bases, and 12 bases lay outside the gene matches. The CDR3 DNA reads as TGTGCCAGCAGACCCCCCCTGGGACAGGGGAGGGAGCAGTACTTC. This codes for CASRPPLGQGREQYF.